Shown below are 5 T cell receptor beta chains from a single sample sequenced in a study of blood T cells in healthy people across ages. Through a sample-barcoded 5' primer and a J-beta primer mix, a second PCR was run for roughly 6 to 12 cycles. MiXCR was run by TCRdb on the 5' RACE reads, yielding one entry per CDR3 protein. The data contain under 800,000 distinct CDR3 sequences, approximately 43% of them singletons. Sequencing was carried out using blood. Receptors originate from a woman aged 55-69 years in good health.

The V and J genes are TRBV10-1 and TRBJ2-1; TRBD2 agrees at 9 bases. The CDR3 spans 15 residues. Germline trimming cut 0 bases from V and 6 bases from J; bases unmatched to any gene: 3. Germline loops: CDR1 WNHNN, CDR2 SYGVQD (reference sequence). The CDR3 region is CASSESSGGTNEQFF. CDR3 nucleotide sequence: TGCGCCAGCAGTGAGTCTAGCGGGGGAACCAATGAGCAGTTCTTC.

This rearrangement joins TRBV12-3 or TRBV12-4 to TRBJ1-2; D gene ambiguous. V dropped 0 bases and J dropped 8 bases, with 10 bases sitting between them. This CDR3 has 13 amino acids. This chain's CDR3 is CASSLAPGRGYTF. CDR3 DNA sequence: TGTGCCAGCAGTTTAGCTCCCGGCAGGGGCTACACCTTC.

This chain uses TRBV27 with TRBJ2-7; possibly TRBD1 for D (6 bases). The CDR3 extends over 14 amino acids. The V and J ends lost 5 bases and 0 bases respectively, with 11 bases between them. Germline loops: CDR1 MNHEY, CDR2 SMNVEV (reference sequence). Here the CDR3 reads CASSLRQVSYEQYF. The CDR3 DNA follows: TGTGCCAGCAGTCTCCGACAGGTCTCCTACGAGCAGTACTTC.

This clonotype showed up just a few times. V usage is TRBV7-9 and J usage is TRBJ2-1; 10 nucleotides align to TRBD1. CDR1 SEHNR and CDR2 FQNEAQ come from the germline V gene (reference sequence). CDR3 length equals 16 residues. Unmatched junction bases numbered 11, after V lost 6 bases and J lost 6 bases. As DNA, the CDR3 is TGTGCCAGCAGGCACGGACAGGGGGTAAAATTCAATGAGCAGTTCTTC. Translation: CASRHGQGVKFNEQFF.

This clonotype showed up just a few times. The chain links TRBV6-1 to TRBJ1-5, with a tentative D call TRBD1 (6 bases). Germline loops: CDR1 MNHNS, CDR2 SASEGT. Trimming took 7 bases from V and 7 from J, leaving 20 bases between them. The CDR3 covers 15 residues. Written as DNA, the CDR3 is TGTGCCAGCATTTTCACGGGGGGCGCGGAACAGCCCCAGCATTTT. It specifies CASIFTGGAEQPQHF.